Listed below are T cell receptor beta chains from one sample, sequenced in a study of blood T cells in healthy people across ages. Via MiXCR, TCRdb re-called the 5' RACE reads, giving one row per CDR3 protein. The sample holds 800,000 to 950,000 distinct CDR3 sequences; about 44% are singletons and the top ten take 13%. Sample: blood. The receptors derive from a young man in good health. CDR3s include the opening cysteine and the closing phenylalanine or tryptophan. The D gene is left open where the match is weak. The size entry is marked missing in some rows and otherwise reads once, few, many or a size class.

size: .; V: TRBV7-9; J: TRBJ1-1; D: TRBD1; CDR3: CASLGQNLLNTEAFF; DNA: TGTGCCAGCTTGGGACAGAATTTACTGAACACTGAAGCTTTCTTT
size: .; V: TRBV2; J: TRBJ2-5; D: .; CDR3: CASSSRGIDQETQYF; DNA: TGTGCCAGCAGTTCCCGAGGTATCGATCAAGAGACCCAGTACTTC
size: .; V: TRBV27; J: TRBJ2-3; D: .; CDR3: CASSLLGRRSDTQYF; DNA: TGTGCCAGCAGTCTCCTAGGCAGAAGATCAGATACGCAGTATTTT
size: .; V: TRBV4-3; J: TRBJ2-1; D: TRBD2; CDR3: CASSQDLLAGGYNEQFF; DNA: TGCGCCAGCAGCCAAGATCTACTAGCGGGGGGGTACAATGAGCAGTTCTTC
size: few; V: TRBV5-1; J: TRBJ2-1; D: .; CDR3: CASSVTGYSYNEQFF; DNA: TGCGCCAGCAGCGTTACAGGGTACTCCTACAATGAGCAGTTCTTC
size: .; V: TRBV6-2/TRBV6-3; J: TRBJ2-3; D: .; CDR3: CASSYRKDREDTDTQYF; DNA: TGTGCCAGCAGTTACAGGAAGGACAGAGAAGACACAGATACGCAGTATTTT
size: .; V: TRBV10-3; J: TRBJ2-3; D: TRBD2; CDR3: CATLTSGGRKDTQYF; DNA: TGTGCCACCTTGACGAGCGGGGGGAGAAAAGATACGCAGTATTTT
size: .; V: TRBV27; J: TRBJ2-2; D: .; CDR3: CASSAVQGVPGELFF; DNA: TGTGCCAGCAGTGCCGTGCAGGGAGTCCCCGGGGAGCTGTTTTTT
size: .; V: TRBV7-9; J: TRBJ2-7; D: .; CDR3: CASSSSYRVDSSYEQYF; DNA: TGTGCCAGCAGCTCATCTTATCGGGTGGACAGCTCCTACGAGCAGTACTTC
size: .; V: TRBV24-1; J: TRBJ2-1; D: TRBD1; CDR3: CATSDLRQGASYNEQFF; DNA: TGTGCCACCAGTGATTTGAGACAGGGGGCCTCCTACAATGAGCAGTTCTTC
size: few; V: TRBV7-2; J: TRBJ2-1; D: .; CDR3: CASSTYRENEQFF; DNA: TGTGCCAGCAGCACATACCGGGAGAATGAGCAGTTCTTC
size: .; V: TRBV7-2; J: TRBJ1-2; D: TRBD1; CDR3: CASSLDSGGYGYTF; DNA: TGTGCCAGCAGCTTAGATTCAGGGGGCTATGGCTACACCTTC
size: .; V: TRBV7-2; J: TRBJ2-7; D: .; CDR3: CASSLVGAGQSSYEQYF; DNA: TGTGCCAGCAGCTTAGTCGGTGCGGGACAGAGCTCCTACGAGCAGTACTTC
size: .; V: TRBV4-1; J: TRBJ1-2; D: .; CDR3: CATSQQDQGGYGYTF; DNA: TGCGCCACCAGCCAGCAAGACCAGGGAGGCTATGGCTACACCTTC
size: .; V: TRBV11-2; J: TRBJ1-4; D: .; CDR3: CASSLDLTTSLKLFF; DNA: TGTGCCAGCAGCTTGGACCTGACAACATCCCTAAAACTGTTTTTT
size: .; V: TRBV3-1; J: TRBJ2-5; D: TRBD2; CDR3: CASSQGLAGGPLQETQYF; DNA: TGTGCCAGCAGCCAAGGTCTAGCGGGGGGGCCTTTACAAGAGACCCAGTACTTC
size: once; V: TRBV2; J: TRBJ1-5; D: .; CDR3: CASSERRGQGNQPQHF; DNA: TGTGCCAGCAGTGAACGACGCGGCCAGGGTAATCAGCCCCAGCATTTT
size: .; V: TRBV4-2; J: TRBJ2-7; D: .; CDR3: CASSQAFGIPEQYF; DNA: TGTGCCAGCAGCCAGGCCTTTGGAATCCCTGAGCAGTACTTC
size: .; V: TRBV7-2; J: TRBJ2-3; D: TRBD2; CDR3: CASSLESGGGTDTQYF; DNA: TGTGCCAGCAGCTTAGAATCGGGGGGTGGCACAGATACGCAGTATTTT
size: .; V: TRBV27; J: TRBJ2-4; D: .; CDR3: CASSLSRMDENIQYF; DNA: TGTGCCAGCAGTTTATCGAGGATGGACGAAAACATTCAGTACTTC
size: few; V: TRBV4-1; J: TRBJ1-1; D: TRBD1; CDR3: CASSQDTGVNTEAFF; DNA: TGCGCCAGCAGCCAAGACACAGGGGTGAACACTGAAGCTTTCTTT
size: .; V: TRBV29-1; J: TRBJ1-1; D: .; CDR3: CSVHQVLNTEAFF; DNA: TGCAGCGTTCATCAGGTTTTGAACACTGAAGCTTTCTTT
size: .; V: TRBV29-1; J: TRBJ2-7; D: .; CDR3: CSVKAGNTYEQYF; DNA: TGCAGCGTCAAGGCAGGGAATACCTACGAGCAGTACTTC
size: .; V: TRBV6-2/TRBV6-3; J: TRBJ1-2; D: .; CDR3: CASKIQGTTLDYGYTF; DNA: TGTGCCAGCAAGATCCAGGGGACGACGCTGGACTATGGCTACACCTTC
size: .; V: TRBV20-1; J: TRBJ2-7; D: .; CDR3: CSAPIASYEQYF; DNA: TGCAGTGCCCCCATAGCCTCCTACGAGCAGTACTTC
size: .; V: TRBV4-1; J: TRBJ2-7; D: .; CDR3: CASSPTPQGSSYEQYF; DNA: TGCGCCAGCAGCCCAACACCCCAGGGGAGCTCCTACGAGCAGTACTTC
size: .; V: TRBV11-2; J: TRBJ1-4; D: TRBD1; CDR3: CASSLDLRGRNEKLFF; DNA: TGTGCCAGCAGCTTAGATCTCAGGGGGCGTAATGAAAAACTGTTTTTT
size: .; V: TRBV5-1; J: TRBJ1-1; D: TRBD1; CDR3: CASSGDSSSLNTEAFF; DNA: TGCGCCAGCAGCGGGGACAGTTCCTCTCTGAACACTGAAGCTTTCTTT
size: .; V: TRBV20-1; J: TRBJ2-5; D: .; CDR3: CSAGDPSLETQYF; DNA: TGCAGTGCTGGAGATCCTAGCCTTGAGACCCAGTACTTC
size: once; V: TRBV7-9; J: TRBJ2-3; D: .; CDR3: CASSLAKLESSDTQYF; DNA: TGTGCCAGCAGCTTAGCGAAGTTAGAATCGTCAGATACGCAGTATTTT